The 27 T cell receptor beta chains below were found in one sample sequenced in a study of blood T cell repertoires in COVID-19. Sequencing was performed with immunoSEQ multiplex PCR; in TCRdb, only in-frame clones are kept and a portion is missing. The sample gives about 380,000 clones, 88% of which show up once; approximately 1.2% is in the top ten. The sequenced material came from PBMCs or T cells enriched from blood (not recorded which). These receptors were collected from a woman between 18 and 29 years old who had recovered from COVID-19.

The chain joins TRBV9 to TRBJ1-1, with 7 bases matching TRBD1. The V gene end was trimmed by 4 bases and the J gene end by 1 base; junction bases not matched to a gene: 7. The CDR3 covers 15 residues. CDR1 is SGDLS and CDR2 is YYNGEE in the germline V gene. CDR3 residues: CASSPATGPNTEAFF. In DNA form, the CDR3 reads TGTGCCAGCAGCCCGGCGACAGGGCCGAACACTGAAGCTTTCTTT.

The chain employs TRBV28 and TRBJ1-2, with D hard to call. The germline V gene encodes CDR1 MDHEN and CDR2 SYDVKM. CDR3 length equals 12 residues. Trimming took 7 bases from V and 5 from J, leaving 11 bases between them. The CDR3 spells CASILPGYGYTF. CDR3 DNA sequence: TGTGCCAGCATACTACCTGGGTATGGCTACACCTTC.

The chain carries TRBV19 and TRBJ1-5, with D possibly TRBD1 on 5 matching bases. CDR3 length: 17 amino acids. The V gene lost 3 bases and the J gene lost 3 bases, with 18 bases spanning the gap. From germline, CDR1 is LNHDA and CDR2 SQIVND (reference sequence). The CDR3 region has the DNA TGTGCCAGTAGTATTTTGCCGGGGGGGAAACACAATCAGCCCCAGCATTTT. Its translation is CASSILPGGKHNQPQHF.

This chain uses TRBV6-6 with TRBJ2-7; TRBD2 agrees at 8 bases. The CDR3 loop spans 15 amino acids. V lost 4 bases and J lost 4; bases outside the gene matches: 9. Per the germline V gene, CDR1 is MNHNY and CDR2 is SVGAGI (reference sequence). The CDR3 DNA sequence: TGTGCCAGCAGTTCCCCGCCGGGACTAGTGTACGAGCAGTACTTC. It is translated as CASSSPPGLVYEQYF.

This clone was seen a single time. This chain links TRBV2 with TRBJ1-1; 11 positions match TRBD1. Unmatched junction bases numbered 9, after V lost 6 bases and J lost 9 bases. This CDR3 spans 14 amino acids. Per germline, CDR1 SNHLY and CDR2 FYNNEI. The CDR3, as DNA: TGTGCCAGCAGCTCCTTGGACAGGGGGCGTAAAGCTTTCTTT. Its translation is CASSSLDRGRKAFF.

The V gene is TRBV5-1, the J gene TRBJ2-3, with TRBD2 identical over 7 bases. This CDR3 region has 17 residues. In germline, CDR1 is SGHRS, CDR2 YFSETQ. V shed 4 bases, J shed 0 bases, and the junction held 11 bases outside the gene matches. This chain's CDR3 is CASSPGGTGDSTDTQYF. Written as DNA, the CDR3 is TGCGCCAGCAGCCCGGGGGGTACGGGGGACAGCACAGATACGCAGTATTTT.

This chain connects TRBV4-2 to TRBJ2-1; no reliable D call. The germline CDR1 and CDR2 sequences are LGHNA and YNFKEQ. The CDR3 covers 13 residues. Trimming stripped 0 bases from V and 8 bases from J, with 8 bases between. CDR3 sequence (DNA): TGTGCCAGCAGCCAAGATTTACGGGATGAGCAGTTCTTC. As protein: CASSQDLRDEQFF.

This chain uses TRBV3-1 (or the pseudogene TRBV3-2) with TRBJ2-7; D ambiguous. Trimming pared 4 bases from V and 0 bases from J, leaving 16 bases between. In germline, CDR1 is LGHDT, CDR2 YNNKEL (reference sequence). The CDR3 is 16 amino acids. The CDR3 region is CASSPGYSLSSYEQYF. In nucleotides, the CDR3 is TGTGCCAGCAGCCCCGGTTACAGCCTAAGCTCCTACGAGCAGTACTTC.

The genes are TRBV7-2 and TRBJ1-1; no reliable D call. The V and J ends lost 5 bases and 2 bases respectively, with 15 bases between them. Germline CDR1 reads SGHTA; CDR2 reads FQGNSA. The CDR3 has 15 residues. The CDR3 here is CASSPGPTLNTEAFF. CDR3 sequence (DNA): TGTGCCAGCAGCCCCGGCCCGACATTAAACACTGAAGCTTTCTTT. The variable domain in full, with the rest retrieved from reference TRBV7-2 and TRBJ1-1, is GAGVSQSPSNKVTEKGKDVELRCDPISGHTALYWYRQSLGQGLEFLIYFQGNSAPDKSGLPSDRFSAERTGGSVSTLTIQRTQQEDSAVYLCASSPGPTLNTEAFFGQGTRLTVV.

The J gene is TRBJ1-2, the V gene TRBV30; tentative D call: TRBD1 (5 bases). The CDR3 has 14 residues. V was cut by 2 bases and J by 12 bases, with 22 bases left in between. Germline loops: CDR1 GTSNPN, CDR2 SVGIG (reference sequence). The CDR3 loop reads CAWSTLGPAMANTF. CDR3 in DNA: TGTGCCTGGAGTACCCTGGGGCCTGCCATGGCCAACACCTTC. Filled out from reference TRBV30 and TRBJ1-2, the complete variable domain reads SQTIHQWPATLVQPVGSPLSLECTVEGTSNPNLYWYRQAAGRGLQLLFYSVGIGQISSEVPQNLSASRPQDRQFILSSKKLLLSDSGFYLCAWSTLGPAMANTFGSGTRLTVV.

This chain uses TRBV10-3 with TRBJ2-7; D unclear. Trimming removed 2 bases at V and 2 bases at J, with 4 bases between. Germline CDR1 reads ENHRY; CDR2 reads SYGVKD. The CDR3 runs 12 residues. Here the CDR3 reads CAISELPYEQYF. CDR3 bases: TGTGCCATCAGTGAGCTACCCTACGAGCAGTACTTC.

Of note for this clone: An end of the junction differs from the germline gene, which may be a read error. The CDR3 is CASSLGAPAF. CDR3 nucleotide sequence: TGTGCCAGCAGTTTAGGGGCGCCAGCTTTC. This chain links TRBV12-3 or TRBV12-4 with TRBJ1-2; unclear D gene. This CDR3 comprises 10 residues.

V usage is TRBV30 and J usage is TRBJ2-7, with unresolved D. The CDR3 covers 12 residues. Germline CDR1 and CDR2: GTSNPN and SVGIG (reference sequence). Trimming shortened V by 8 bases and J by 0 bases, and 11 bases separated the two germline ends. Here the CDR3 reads CAPRSPSYEQYF. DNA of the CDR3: TGTGCCCCCCGGAGCCCCTCCTACGAGCAGTACTTC.

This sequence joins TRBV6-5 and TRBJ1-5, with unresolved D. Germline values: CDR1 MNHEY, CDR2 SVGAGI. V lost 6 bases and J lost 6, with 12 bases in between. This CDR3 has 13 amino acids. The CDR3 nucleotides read TGTGCCAGCAGCCTAAAGCGGGGTCAGCCCCAGCATTTT. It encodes CASSLKRGQPQHF.

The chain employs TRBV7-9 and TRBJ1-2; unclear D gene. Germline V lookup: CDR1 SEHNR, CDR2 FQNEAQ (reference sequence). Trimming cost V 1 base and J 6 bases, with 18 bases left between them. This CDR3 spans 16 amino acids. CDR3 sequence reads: CASSLVQTPMVDGYTF. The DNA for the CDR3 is TGTGCCAGCAGCTTAGTCCAGACACCTATGGTGGATGGCTACACCTTC.

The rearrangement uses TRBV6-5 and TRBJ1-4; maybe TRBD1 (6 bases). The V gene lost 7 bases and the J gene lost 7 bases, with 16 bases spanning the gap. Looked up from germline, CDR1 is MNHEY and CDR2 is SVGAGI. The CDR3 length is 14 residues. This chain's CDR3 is CASMTGGAGEKLFF. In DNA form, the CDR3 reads TGTGCCAGCATGACGGGGGGGGCGGGTGAAAAACTGTTTTTT.

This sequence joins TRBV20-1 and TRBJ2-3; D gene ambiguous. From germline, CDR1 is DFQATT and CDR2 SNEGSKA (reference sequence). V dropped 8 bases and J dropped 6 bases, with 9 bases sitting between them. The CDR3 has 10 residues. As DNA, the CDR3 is TGCAGTTTCCTAGAGGATACGCAGTATTTT. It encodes CSFLEDTQYF.

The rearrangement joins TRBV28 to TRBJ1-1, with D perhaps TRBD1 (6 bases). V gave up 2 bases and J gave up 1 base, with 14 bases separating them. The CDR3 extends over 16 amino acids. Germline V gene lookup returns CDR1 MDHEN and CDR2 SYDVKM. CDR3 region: CASSLSPGQSNTEAFF. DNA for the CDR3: TGTGCCAGCAGTTTAAGCCCCGGACAGTCGAACACTGAAGCTTTCTTT. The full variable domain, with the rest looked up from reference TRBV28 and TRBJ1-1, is DVKVTQSSRYLVKRTGEKVFLECVQDMDHENMFWYRQDPGLGLRLIYFSYDVKMKEKGDIPEGYSVSREKKERFSLILESASTNQTSMYLCASSLSPGQSNTEAFFGQGTRLTVV.

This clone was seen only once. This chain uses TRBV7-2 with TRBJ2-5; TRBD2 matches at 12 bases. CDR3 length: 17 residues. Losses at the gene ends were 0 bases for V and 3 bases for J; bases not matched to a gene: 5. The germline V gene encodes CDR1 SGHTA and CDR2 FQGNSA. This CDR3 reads CASSLALAGGKKETQYF. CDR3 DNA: TGTGCCAGCAGCTTAGCGCTAGCGGGGGGGAAAAAAGAGACCCAGTACTTC.

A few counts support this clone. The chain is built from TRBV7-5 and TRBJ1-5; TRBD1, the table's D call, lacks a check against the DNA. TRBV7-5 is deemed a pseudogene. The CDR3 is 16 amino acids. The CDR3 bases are TGTGCCAGAAGCTTAGAAGCACAGGGGGCCCATCAGCCCCAGCATTTT. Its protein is CARSLEAQGAHQPQHF.

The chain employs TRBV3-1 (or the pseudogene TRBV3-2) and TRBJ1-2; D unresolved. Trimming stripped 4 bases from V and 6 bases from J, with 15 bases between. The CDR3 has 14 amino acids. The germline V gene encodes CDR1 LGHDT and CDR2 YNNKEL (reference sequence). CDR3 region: CASSPGETVNGYTF. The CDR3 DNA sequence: TGTGCCAGCAGCCCCGGGGAGACGGTAAATGGCTACACCTTC.

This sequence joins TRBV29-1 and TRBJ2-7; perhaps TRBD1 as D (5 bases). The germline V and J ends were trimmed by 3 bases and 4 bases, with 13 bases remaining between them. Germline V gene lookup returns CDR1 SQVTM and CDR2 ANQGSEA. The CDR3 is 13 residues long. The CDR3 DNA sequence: TGCAGCGTTGACACAGGAGTCCCTTACGAGCAGTACTTC. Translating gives CSVDTGVPYEQYF.

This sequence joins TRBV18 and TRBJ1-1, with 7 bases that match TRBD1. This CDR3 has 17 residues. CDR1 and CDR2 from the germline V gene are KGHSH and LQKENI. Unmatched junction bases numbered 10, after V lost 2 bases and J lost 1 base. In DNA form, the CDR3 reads TGTGCCAGCTCACCAGGGATACCCGGACAGGCGAACACTGAAGCTTTCTTT. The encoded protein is CASSPGIPGQANTEAFF.

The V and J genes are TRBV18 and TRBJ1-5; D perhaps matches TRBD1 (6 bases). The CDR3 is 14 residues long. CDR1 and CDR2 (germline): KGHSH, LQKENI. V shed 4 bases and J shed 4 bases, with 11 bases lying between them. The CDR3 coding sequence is TGTGCCAGCTCACTCGCGGGGGCTAATCAGCCCCAGCATTTT. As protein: CASSLAGANQPQHF.

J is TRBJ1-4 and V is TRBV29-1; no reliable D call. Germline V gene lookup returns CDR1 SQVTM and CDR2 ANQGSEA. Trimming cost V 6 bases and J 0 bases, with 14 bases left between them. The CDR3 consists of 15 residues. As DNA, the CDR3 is TGCAGCGTGTCGCCCCCTAGTGCAACTAATGAAAAACTGTTTTTT. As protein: CSVSPPSATNEKLFF.

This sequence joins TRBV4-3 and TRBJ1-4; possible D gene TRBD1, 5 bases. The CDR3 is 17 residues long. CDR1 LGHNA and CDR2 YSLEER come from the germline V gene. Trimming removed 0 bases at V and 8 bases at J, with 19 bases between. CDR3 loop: CASSQDGGGRAGEKLFF. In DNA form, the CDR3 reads TGCGCCAGCAGCCAAGATGGGGGGGGTCGAGCGGGCGAAAAACTGTTTTTT.

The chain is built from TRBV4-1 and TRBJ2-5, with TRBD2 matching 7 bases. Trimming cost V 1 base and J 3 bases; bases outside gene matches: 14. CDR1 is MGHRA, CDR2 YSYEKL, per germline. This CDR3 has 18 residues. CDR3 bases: TGCGCCAGCAGCCAAGTAGCGGGCAGTTCGATGGGAGAAGAGACCCAGTACTTC. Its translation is CASSQVAGSSMGEETQYF.